Included here is one T cell receptor beta chain sequence, with context. As yet, its antigen is unknown. This entry comes from a study of cytomegalovirus exposure and HLA in healthy donors. About the study: One earlier analysis, a look at about 179 million T cells, found roughly 110 million unique TCR beta sequences.

It was with 60 Vbeta and 13 Jbeta primers that the PCR ran. Produced via immunoSEQ multiplex PCR; TCRdb's table is partial and in-frame only. The profile covers 150,000 to 200,000 clones, with 65% to 85% appearing a single time and 7.1% taken by the ten largest. Germline CDR1 is SGHVS and CDR2 is FNYEAQ. Trimming cost V 2 bases and J 2 bases, with 6 bases left between them. The CDR3 loop spans 14 amino acids. Study conclusions and caveats: Some public TCRs appeared in many individuals, while most sequences were rare. The listing of 160 or so TCR beta chains classed them as cytomegalovirus-associated. Sequencing probably produced one cluster of sequence variants that were highly shared.

What was sequenced was PBMCs. The sequence was obtained from a man between 35 and 55 years old in good health and CMV-seropositive. This chain joins TRBV7-6 and TRBJ2-2; D unresolved. CDR3 sequence reads: CASSLLANTGELFF. The CDR3, as DNA: TGTGCCAGCAGCTTACTGGCCAACACCGGGGAGCTGTTTTTT.